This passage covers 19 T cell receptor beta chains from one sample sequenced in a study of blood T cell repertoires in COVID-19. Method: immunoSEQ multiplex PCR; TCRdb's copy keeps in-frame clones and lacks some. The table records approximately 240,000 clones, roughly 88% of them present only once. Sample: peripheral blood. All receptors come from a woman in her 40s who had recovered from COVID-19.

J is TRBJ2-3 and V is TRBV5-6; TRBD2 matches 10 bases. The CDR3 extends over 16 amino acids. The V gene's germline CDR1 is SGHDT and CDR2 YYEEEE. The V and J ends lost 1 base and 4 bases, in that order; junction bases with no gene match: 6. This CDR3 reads CASSLITSGEADTQYF. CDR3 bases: TGTGCCAGCAGCTTGATTACTAGCGGGGAGGCAGATACGCAGTATTTT.

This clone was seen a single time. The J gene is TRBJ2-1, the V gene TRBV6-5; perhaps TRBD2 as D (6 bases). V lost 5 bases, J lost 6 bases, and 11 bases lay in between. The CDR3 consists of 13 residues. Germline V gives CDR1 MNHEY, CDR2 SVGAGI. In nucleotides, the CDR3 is TGTGCCAGCAGTACGGGAGTCCCCAATGAGCAGTTCTTC. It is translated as CASSTGVPNEQFF.

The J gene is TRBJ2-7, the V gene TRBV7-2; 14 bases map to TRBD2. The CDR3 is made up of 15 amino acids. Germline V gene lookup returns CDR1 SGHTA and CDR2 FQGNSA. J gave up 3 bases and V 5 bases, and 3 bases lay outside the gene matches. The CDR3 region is CASSQGLAGGYEQYF. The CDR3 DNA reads TGTGCCAGCAGCCAAGGACTAGCGGGAGGCTACGAGCAGTACTTC.

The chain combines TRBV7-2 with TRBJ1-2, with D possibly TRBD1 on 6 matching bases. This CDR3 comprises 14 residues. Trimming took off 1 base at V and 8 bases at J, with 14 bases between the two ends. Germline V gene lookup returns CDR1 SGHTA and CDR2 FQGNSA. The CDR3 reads CASSLEGRGLGYTF. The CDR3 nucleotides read TGTGCCAGCAGCTTAGAAGGCAGGGGATTAGGCTACACCTTC.

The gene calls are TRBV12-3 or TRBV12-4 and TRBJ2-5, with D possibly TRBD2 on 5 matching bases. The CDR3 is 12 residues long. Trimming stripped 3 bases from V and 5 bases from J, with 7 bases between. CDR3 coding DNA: TGTGCCAGCAGTTTCGAGGGCGAGACCCAGTACTTC. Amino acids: CASSFEGETQYF.

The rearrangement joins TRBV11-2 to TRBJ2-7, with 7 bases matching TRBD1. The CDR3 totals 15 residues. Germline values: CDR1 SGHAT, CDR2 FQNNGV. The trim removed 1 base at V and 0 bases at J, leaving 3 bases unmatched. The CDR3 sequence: CASSLAGGSSYEQYF. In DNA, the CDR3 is TGTGCCAGCAGCTTAGCAGGGGGTAGCTCCTACGAGCAGTACTTC.

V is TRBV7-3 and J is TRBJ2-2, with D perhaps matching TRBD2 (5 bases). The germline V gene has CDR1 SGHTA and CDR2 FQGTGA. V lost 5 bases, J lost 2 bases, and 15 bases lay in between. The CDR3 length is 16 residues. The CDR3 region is CASSPGVAINTGELFF. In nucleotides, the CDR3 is TGTGCCAGCAGCCCCGGGGTAGCGATCAACACCGGGGAGCTGTTTTTT.

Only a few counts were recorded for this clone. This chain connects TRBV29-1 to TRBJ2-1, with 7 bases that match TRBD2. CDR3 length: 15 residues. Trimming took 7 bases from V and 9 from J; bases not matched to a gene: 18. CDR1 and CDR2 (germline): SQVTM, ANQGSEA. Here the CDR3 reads CSAKAGWGLVSEQFF. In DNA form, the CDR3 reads TGCAGCGCCAAAGCGGGGTGGGGATTAGTCAGTGAGCAGTTCTTC.

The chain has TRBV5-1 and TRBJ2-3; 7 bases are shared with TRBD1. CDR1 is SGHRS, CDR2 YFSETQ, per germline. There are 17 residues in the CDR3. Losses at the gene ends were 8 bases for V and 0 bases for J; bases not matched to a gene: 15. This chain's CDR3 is CASRPQTGVTSTDTQYF. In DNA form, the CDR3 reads TGCGCCAGTCGCCCCCAAACAGGGGTAACTAGCACAGATACGCAGTATTTT. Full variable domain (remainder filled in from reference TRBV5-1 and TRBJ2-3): KAGVTQTPRYLIKTRGQQVTLSCSPISGHRSVSWYQQTPGQGLQFLFEYFSETQRNKGNFPGRFSGRQFSNSRSEMNVSTLELGDSALYLCASRPQTGVTSTDTQYFGPGTRLTVL.

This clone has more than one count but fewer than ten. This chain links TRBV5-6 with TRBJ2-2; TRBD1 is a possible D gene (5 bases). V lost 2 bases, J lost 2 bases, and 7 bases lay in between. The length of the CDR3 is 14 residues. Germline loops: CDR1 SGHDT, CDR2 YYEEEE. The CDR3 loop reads CASSLRGNTGELFF. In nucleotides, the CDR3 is TGTGCCAGCAGCTTAAGGGGAAACACCGGGGAGCTGTTTTTT.

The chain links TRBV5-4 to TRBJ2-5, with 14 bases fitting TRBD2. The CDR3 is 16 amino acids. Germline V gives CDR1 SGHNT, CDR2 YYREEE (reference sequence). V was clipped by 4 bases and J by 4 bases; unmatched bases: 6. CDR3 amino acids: CASSGGLAGVVETQYF. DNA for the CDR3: TGTGCCAGCAGCGGGGGACTAGCGGGGGTAGTAGAGACCCAGTACTTC.

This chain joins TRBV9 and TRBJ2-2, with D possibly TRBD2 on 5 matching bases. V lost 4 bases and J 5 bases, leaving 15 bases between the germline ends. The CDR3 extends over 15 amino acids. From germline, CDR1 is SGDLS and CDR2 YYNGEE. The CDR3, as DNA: TGTGCCAGCAGCATTCCCCCGGGATTGACCGGGGAGCTGTTTTTT. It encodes CASSIPPGLTGELFF.

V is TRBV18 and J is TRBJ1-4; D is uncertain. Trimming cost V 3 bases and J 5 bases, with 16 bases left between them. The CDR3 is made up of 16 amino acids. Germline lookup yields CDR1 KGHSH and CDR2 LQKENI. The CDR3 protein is CASSPGVAGGNEKLFF. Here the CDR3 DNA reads TGTGCCAGCTCACCCGGAGTGGCGGGCGGGAATGAAAAACTGTTTTTT.

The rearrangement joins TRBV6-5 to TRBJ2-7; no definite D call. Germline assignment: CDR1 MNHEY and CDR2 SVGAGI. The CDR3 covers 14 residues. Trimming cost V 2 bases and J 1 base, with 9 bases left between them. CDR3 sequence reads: CASSYTPTSYEQYF. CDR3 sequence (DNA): TGTGCCAGCAGTTACACTCCGACTTCCTACGAGCAGTACTTC.

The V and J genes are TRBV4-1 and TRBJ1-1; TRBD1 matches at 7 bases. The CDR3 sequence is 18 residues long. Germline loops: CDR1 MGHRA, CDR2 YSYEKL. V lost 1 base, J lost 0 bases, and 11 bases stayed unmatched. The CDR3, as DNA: TGCGCCAGCAGCCAAGGTCGAGGGGGAGACAGGGTGAACACTGAAGCTTTCTTT. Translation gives CASSQGRGGDRVNTEAFF.

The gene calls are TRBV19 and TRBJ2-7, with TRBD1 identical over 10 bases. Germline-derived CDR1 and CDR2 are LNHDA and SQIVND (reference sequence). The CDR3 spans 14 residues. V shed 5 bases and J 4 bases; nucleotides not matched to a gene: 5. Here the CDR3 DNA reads TGTGCCAGTAGTTTGAGGACAGGGGGTTACGAGCAGTACTTC. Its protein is CASSLRTGGYEQYF.

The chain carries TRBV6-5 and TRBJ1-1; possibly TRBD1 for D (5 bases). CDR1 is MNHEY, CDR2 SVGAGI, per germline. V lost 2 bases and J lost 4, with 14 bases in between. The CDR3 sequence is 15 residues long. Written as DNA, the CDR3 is TGTGCCAGCAGTTACGGGTGGGGCCAGGCCACTGAAGCTTTCTTT. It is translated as CASSYGWGQATEAFF.

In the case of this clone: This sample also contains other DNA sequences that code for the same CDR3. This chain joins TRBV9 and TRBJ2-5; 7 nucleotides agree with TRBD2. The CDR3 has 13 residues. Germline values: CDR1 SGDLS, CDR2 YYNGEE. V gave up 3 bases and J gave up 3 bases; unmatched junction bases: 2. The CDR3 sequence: CASSAGGEETQYF. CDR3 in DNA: TGTGCCAGCAGCGCTGGGGGGGAAGAGACCCAGTACTTC.

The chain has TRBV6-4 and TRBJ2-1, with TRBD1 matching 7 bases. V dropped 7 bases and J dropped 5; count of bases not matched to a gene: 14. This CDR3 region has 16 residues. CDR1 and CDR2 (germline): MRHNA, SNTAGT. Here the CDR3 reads CASKTRQGLEDNEQFF. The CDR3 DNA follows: TGTGCCAGCAAGACGAGACAGGGATTGGAAGACAATGAGCAGTTCTTC.